Listed below are T cell receptor beta chains from one sample, sequenced in a study of cytomegalovirus exposure and HLA in healthy donors. The method was immunoSEQ multiplex PCR; TCRdb's version includes in-frame clones alone and lacks a portion of them. In the table there are approximately 110,000 clones, about nine tenths of which are singletons. The material sequenced was PBMCs. The source of these receptors is a woman under 30 in good health and CMV-seronegative. Both conserved end residues are part of each CDR3. D genes are given only for firm matches. Only some rows state a clone size, as once, few, many or a class for expanded clones.

clone_size j_call d_call v_call cdr3_aa
- TRBJ2-3 - TRBV27 CASSYTGTDTQYF
- TRBJ1-2 - TRBV5-4 CASSLDLTPKTYGYTF
- TRBJ2-7 TRBD2 TRBV7-9 CASSSPGAGNSYEQYF
once TRBJ1-4 - TRBV4-3 CASSPGRFATNEKLFF
once TRBJ2-7 - TRBV5-8 CASSLVVRNRLSYEQYF
- TRBJ2-7 TRBD2 TRBV9 CASSLGLGDEQYF
- TRBJ1-2 TRBD1 TRBV30 CAWSGPSFRDRHNYGYTF
- TRBJ1-5 - TRBV7-2 CASSLGGVTYQPQHF
- TRBJ1-2 TRBD1 TRBV2 CASTSTVTGALYGYTF
- TRBJ2-5 TRBD2 TRBV5-4 CASSVTGTSKETQYF
- TRBJ2-3 - TRBV12-5 CASGLGPGRGGDTQYF
- TRBJ1-1 TRBD1 TRBV7-9 CASSLQGRGTEAFF
- TRBJ1-4 - TRBV15 CATSRGQGAVEKLFF
- TRBJ1-4 TRBD1 TRBV5-1 CASSFGTGSNEKLFF
- TRBJ2-3 - TRBV7-3 CASSTQGGGTDTQYF
- TRBJ1-1 TRBD1 TRBV28 CASGHPTGYLNTEAFF
- TRBJ2-1 TRBD2 TRBV29-1 CSVDAGLAGISSYNEQFF
- TRBJ2-2 TRBD1 TRBV30 CAGTGGESDTGELFF
- TRBJ2-7 TRBD2 TRBV28 CASRFGRAVNEQYF
once TRBJ2-5 TRBD1 TRBV27 CASGPGDRGLETQYF
- TRBJ2-2 - TRBV7-8 CASSLSGNTGELFF
- TRBJ2-1 TRBD2 TRBV30 CAWKWLAGANEQFF
- TRBJ2-3 - TRBV7-2 CASSGRWTTSTDTQYF
- TRBJ2-3 TRBD2 TRBV5-1 CASSLGLAGGTDTQYF
- TRBJ2-1 - TRBV5-4 CASMWDSQGDEQFF
- TRBJ2-1 - TRBV4-3 CASSQGIGRMDNEQFF
- TRBJ1-2 - TRBV18 CASSPSIQDGYTF
once TRBJ2-7 TRBD1 TRBV28 CASSGHRGRASYEQYF
- TRBJ2-3 - TRBV30 CAWSGGLAPTDTQYF
- TRBJ1-4 - TRBV4-3 CASSQYPTGRDEKLFF
- TRBJ2-7 TRBD2 TRBV4-1 CASSQPGLAGYEQYF
few TRBJ2-7 - TRBV13 CASSDGYRVGEQYF
- TRBJ1-3 - TRBV29-1 CSVEGPGGVGNTIYF
- TRBJ2-3 TRBD1 TRBV7-3 CASSEGGRVTDTQYF
- TRBJ2-3 - TRBV11-3 CASSLGLTDTQYF
- TRBJ2-3 - TRBV25-1 CASRPTIGLAQGTDTQYF